This TCR beta chain was identified in a study of blood T cell repertoires in COVID-19. Symptom resolution, clearance, or two negative PCRs marked the recovered donors of Cohort 3. Assay used: immunoSEQ multiplex PCR; TCRdb lists only in-frame clones, some missing. Counted here are around 400,000 clones, about four fifths occurring once; the ten biggest clones make up approximately 5%. The TCR originated in a woman in her forties or fifties who had recovered from COVID-19. The sample was PBMCs or T cells enriched from blood (not recorded which).

CDR3 loop: CASSPIGTGSTDTQYF. As DNA, the CDR3 is TGTGCCAGCTCACCAATAGGCACAGGTAGCACAGATACGCAGTATTTT. The V call is TRBV18, the J call TRBJ2-3, with TRBD1 as a possible D gene (5 bases). The CDR3 covers 16 residues. Germline V gene lookup returns CDR1 KGHSH and CDR2 LQKENI. Between the trimmed V and J ends, which lost 2 bases and 0 bases, there was a span of 12 bases.